This TCR beta chain is drawn from a study of cytomegalovirus exposure and HLA in healthy donors. Study-level points and caveats: Associated with cytomegalovirus, according to the listing, were around 170 TCR beta chains. V- and J-gene trimming in TCR beta was tied to a missense DCLRE1C variant by an analysis performed later. Clonal expansion was found to be greater in HLA-associated TCR beta chains than in equally common others in a later analysis.

From germline, CDR1 is LGHNA and CDR2 YSLEER. Trimming pared 1 base from V and 0 bases from J, leaving 6 bases between. The CDR3 extends over 14 amino acids. PCR was performed using 60 Vbeta and 13 Jbeta primers. Sequencing was performed with immunoSEQ multiplex PCR; in TCRdb, only in-frame clones are kept and a portion is missing. The table has approximately 100,000 clones, approximately 80% seen once; the top ten hold roughly 3.4%. With regard to this clone: What it binds is unknown.

Sequencing was done on a sample of PBMCs. This sequence originates from a man aged 60-69 years in good health and CMV-seronegative. The V call is TRBV4-3, the J call TRBJ1-1; no clear D. The CDR3 sequence is CASSQATVNTEAFF. DNA for the CDR3: TGCGCCAGCAGCCAAGCAACAGTGAACACTGAAGCTTTCTTT.